Listed here are 32 T cell receptor beta chains from one sample, sequenced in a study of blood T cells in healthy people across ages (dated by TCRdb to between 2015 and 2017). Receptor amplification or capture employed 5' RACE. TCRdb lists the instrument as Illumina HiSeq 2500. The second PCR ran for roughly 6 to 11 cycles and used a J-beta primer mix along with a sample-barcoded 5' primer. In-frame beta chains were kept once TCRdb had trimmed the public reads at Q25 with fastp and called clones with MiXCR. Rows are unified per CDR3 protein, each entry keeping the most common DNA and genes. The sample has some 760,000 distinct CDR3 sequences on record, around 25% of them singletons. Under 4.5% of the sample belongs to the ten largest clones. These same records also appear under a second study, on T cells of mothers and their children.

Material for sequencing was blood. Source of these receptors: a boy aged 10-17 years in good health.

This clonotype occurred many times. This chain uses TRBV7-9 with TRBJ2-5; 7 bases align to TRBD1. Germline lookup yields CDR1 SEHNR and CDR2 FQNEAQ (reference sequence). With V trimmed by 4 bases and J by 5 bases, 13 bases remained unmatched. The CDR3 has 16 residues. This CDR3 reads CASSSGPQGLRETQYF. DNA of the CDR3: TGTGCCAGCAGCTCCGGTCCACAGGGGTTACGGGAGACCCAGTACTTC.

This sequence joins TRBV7-2 and TRBJ2-5, with 9 bases fitting TRBD2. Germline CDR1 is SGHTA and CDR2 is FQGNSA. After removal of 1 base from V and 4 bases from J, the junction contained 10 bases not matched to a gene. This CDR3 has 17 amino acids. The CDR3 loop reads CASSLVSAGGLRETQYF. CDR3 nucleotides: TGTGCCAGCAGCTTAGTTTCCGCGGGGGGGTTACGAGAGACCCAGTACTTC.

This clonotype was detected a few times. This chain uses TRBV20-1 with TRBJ2-5; unclear D gene. The germline gives CDR1 DFQATT, CDR2 SNEGSKA (reference sequence). The CDR3 length is 12 residues. V gave up 3 bases and J gave up 3 bases, with 8 bases separating them. The CDR3 spells CSASNVKETQYF. In DNA form, the CDR3 reads TGCAGTGCTAGCAACGTCAAAGAGACCCAGTACTTC.

This clonotype has more than one count but fewer than ten. This sequence joins TRBV6-2 or TRBV6-3 and TRBJ1-2, with TRBD1 identical over 12 bases. This CDR3 is 16 amino acids long. J was trimmed by 6 bases and V by 0 bases; bases with no gene match: 5. In germline, CDR1 is MNHEY, CDR2 SVGEGT. CDR3 DNA: TGTGCCAGCAGTTACTCACGGGACAGGGGGCGGAATGGCTACACCTTC. Protein product: CASSYSRDRGRNGYTF.

The rearrangement links TRBV27 to TRBJ2-3, with D possibly called TRBD1 or TRBD2 (6 bases each). The CDR3 runs to 13 residues. Trimming removed 8 bases from V and 6 bases from J, with 15 bases in between. The germline V gene has CDR1 MNHEY and CDR2 SMNVEV (reference sequence). The CDR3 DNA reads as TGTGCCAGCCACTCGATAGGGGGGGATACGCAGTATTTT. It yields the protein CASHSIGGDTQYF.

This rearrangement joins TRBV20-1 to TRBJ2-7; 14 bases align to TRBD2. CDR1 is DFQATT and CDR2 is SNEGSKA in the germline V gene (reference sequence). This CDR3 contains 15 residues. V lost 3 bases and J lost 7; bases outside the gene matches: 8. CDR3 sequence (DNA): TGCAGTGCTAGTCGGACTAGCGGGGGGATAAGGGAGCAGTACTTC. Residues: CSASRTSGGIREQYF.

The V call is TRBV4-1, the J call TRBJ2-7, with D uncertain. V lost 7 bases to trimming and J lost 2 bases, with 21 bases between them. The CDR3 is 16 amino acids. In germline, CDR1 is MGHRA, CDR2 YSYEKL. In nucleotides, the CDR3 is TGCGCCAGCAACCCAAACTCGTCGAGTGGGGCCTACGAGCAGTACTTC. As protein: CASNPNSSSGAYEQYF.

This chain connects TRBV29-1 to TRBJ2-7; 9 nucleotides align to TRBD2. This CDR3 contains 13 residues. CDR1 and CDR2 from the germline V gene are SQVTM and ANQGSEA. The V and J ends lost 4 bases and 6 bases, in that order; junction bases with no gene match: 7. The CDR3 region has the DNA TGCAGCGTTGCTCTGGGACTAGCCGGCGAGCAGTACTTC. Its protein is CSVALGLAGEQYF.

The V gene is TRBV12-3 or TRBV12-4, the J gene TRBJ2-2; TRBD2 might be the D (7 bases). The V end was cut by 4 bases, the J end by 5 bases, with 17 bases between. This CDR3 is 16 amino acids long. The CDR3 DNA reads as TGTGCCAGCAGTTCCCCTTACAGGGAGGGAACCGGGGAGCTGTTTTTT. Its translation: CASSSPYREGTGELFF.

The gene calls are TRBV6-1 and TRBJ2-1; the D gene is possibly TRBD1 (5 bases). Trimming shortened V by 6 bases and J by 3 bases, and 15 bases separated the two germline ends. The CDR3 has 15 amino acids. CDR1 is MNHNS, CDR2 SASEGT, per germline. CDR3 loop: CASRFLDSLYNEQFF. The CDR3 DNA follows: TGTGCCAGCAGATTTTTAGACAGCCTCTACAATGAGCAGTTCTTC.

This clonotype was observed a handful of times. The V call is TRBV6-6, the J call TRBJ1-4; a possible D gene is TRBD1 (6 bases). Trimming left V 10 bases short and J 7 bases short, with 19 bases between. This CDR3 is 14 amino acids long. CDR1 and CDR2 (germline): MNHNY, SVGAGI (reference sequence). The CDR3 DNA reads as TGTGCCACCCTCATCCAGGGGACGCGTGAAAAACTGTTTTTT. Protein: CATLIQGTREKLFF.

This clonotype was seen a few times. This chain uses TRBV9 with TRBJ1-1; D possibly corresponds to TRBD1 (6 bases). Per the germline V gene, CDR1 is SGDLS and CDR2 is YYNGEE. The CDR3 contains 14 residues. The V gene lost 0 bases and the J gene lost 4 bases, with 10 bases spanning the gap. The CDR3 loop reads CASSVVGQITEAFF. CDR3 bases: TGTGCCAGCAGCGTAGTAGGACAGATCACTGAAGCTTTCTTT.

The genes are TRBV6-1 and TRBJ1-3; no reliable D call. The CDR3 is 17 residues long. Trimming removed 3 bases at V and 0 bases at J, with 15 bases between. Germline CDR1 is MNHNS and CDR2 is SASEGT. This CDR3 reads CASSEDWTEFSGNTIYF. The CDR3 DNA reads as TGTGCCAGCAGTGAGGACTGGACGGAATTCTCTGGAAACACCATATATTTT.

This clonotype was counted only a few times. This sequence joins TRBV7-6 and TRBJ1-2; 7 bases match TRBD1. Germline V gene data show CDR1 as SGHVS and CDR2 as FNYEAQ. The CDR3 consists of 14 residues. V lost 6 bases, J lost 7 bases, and 11 bases stayed unmatched. The chain's CDR3 is CASRQLQGSLGYTF. The CDR3, as DNA: TGTGCCAGCAGACAGCTACAGGGGAGTCTTGGCTACACCTTC.

The chain recombines TRBV5-1 with TRBJ2-5; D is unresolved. The J call is doubtful: the DNA matches TRBJ2-1 better. In germline, CDR1 is SGHRS, CDR2 YFSETQ. The CDR3 has 14 amino acids. The DNA of the CDR3 is TGCGCCAGCAGCTTGGCGGGTTATTCAAATGAGCAGTTCTTC. Translating it yields CASSLAGYSNEQFF.

The V gene is TRBV29-1, the J gene TRBJ2-5, with D tentatively TRBD1 (5 bases). V lost 4 bases to trimming and J lost 4 bases, with 19 bases between them. The CDR3 is 15 amino acids. Germline loops: CDR1 SQVTM, CDR2 ANQGSEA. The chain's CDR3 is CSVVLQDPLGETQYF. Here the CDR3 DNA reads TGCAGCGTTGTCTTACAGGACCCCCTGGGAGAGACCCAGTACTTC.

The V call is TRBV7-9, the J call TRBJ2-2; either TRBD1 or TRBD2 may supply D (5 bases each). The CDR3 spans 14 residues. Germline CDR1 is SEHNR and CDR2 is FQNEAQ (reference sequence). The V gene lost 2 bases and the J gene lost 5 bases, with 9 bases spanning the gap. This CDR3 reads CASSLKEGTGELFF. The CDR3 bases are TGTGCCAGCAGCTTAAAAGAGGGGACCGGGGAGCTGTTTTTT.

The chain couples TRBV7-9 to TRBJ2-5; 9 positions match TRBD2. With the DNA end fitting TRBJ2-7 better, the J assignment may be wrong. This CDR3 comprises 15 residues. Per the germline V gene, CDR1 is SEHNR and CDR2 is FQNEAQ (reference sequence). CDR3 loop: CASSSRGGALHEQYF. The CDR3 nucleotides are TGTGCCAGCAGCTCTCGCGGGGGGGCCTTGCACGAGCAGTACTTC.

This clonotype came up a few times. The chain combines TRBV12-3 or TRBV12-4 with TRBJ2-7, with D possibly being TRBD1 (6 bases). V lost 7 bases, J lost 5 bases, and 18 bases lay in between. The CDR3 extends over 14 amino acids. The CDR3 DNA reads TGTGCCAGCACATCCGGGACATGGCCTGACGAGCAGTACTTC. Translation gives CASTSGTWPDEQYF.

The chain couples TRBV4-3 to TRBJ2-3; 9 nucleotides match TRBD1. V was pared by 0 bases and J by 9 bases, with 4 bases of the junction left unmatched. Germline CDR1 reads LGHNA; CDR2 reads YSLEER. The CDR3 runs 14 residues. CDR3 sequence reads: CASSQDSDRGTQYF. DNA of the CDR3: TGCGCCAGCAGCCAAGATTCGGACAGGGGAACGCAGTATTTT.

This clonotype occurred a few times. V usage is TRBV20-1 and J usage is TRBJ2-2; possibly TRBD2 for D (5 bases). The CDR3 has 15 amino acids. Trimming pared 3 bases from V and 1 base from J, leaving 12 bases between. CDR1 is DFQATT and CDR2 is SNEGSKA in the germline V gene (reference sequence). The CDR3 DNA reads TGCAGTGCTAGGTCGGACGGGGTGAACACCGGGGAGCTGTTTTTT. Residues: CSARSDGVNTGELFF.

CDR3 residues: CSAREIGEVEETQYF. The CDR3 DNA reads as TGCAGTGCTAGAGAGATTGGGGAAGTGGAAGAGACCCAGTACTTC. The chain links TRBV20-1 to TRBJ2-5; D ambiguous. The germline V gene has CDR1 DFQATT and CDR2 SNEGSKA (reference sequence). The CDR3 extends over 15 amino acids. Trimming left V 0 bases short and J 3 bases short, with 14 bases between.

This clonotype came up a few times. J is TRBJ1-1 and V is TRBV6-1; tentatively, D is TRBD1 (5 bases). Trimming stripped 4 bases from V and 0 bases from J, with 15 bases between. Germline V gene sequence: CDR1 MNHNS, CDR2 SASEGT. The CDR3 has 16 residues. The DNA for the CDR3 is TGTGCCAGCAGTGGGGTGGCAGGGCGTATGAACACTGAAGCTTTCTTT. Translation: CASSGVAGRMNTEAFF.

This rearrangement joins TRBV20-1 to TRBJ2-6; perhaps TRBD1 as D (6 bases). The CDR3 runs 14 residues. Trimming removed 4 bases at V and 1 base at J, with 8 bases between. Germline CDR1 reads DFQATT; CDR2 reads SNEGSKA (reference sequence). The CDR3 loop is CSAIRGSGANVLTF. CDR3 nucleotide sequence: TGCAGTGCTATAAGGGGGTCTGGGGCCAACGTCCTGACTTTC.

This clonotype has more than one count but fewer than ten. This chain joins TRBV29-1 and TRBJ2-1; D might be TRBD1 (6 bases). V was clipped by 6 bases and J by 4 bases, with 7 bases between them. Germline CDR1 is SQVTM and CDR2 is ANQGSEA. This CDR3 contains 11 residues. CDR3 region: CSVQGYNEQFF. The CDR3 DNA reads TGCAGCGTGCAGGGGTACAATGAGCAGTTCTTC.

This clonotype was counted only a few times. The V gene is TRBV3-1, the J gene TRBJ1-4; D perhaps matches TRBD1 (5 bases). This CDR3 is 15 amino acids long. Germline V CDR1 and CDR2: LGHDT, YNNKEL (reference sequence). The V and J ends lost 6 bases and 4 bases respectively, with 15 bases between them. The DNA of the CDR3 is TGTGCCAGCAGTACCTCCGGGACCAATAATGAAAAACTGTTTTTT. Translation: CASSTSGTNNEKLFF.

The chain links TRBV29-1 to TRBJ2-7, with D possibly TRBD1 on 6 matching bases. CDR3 size: 12 residues. V lost 4 bases and J 6 bases, leaving 13 bases between the germline ends. The V gene's germline CDR1 is SQVTM and CDR2 ANQGSEA. CDR3 protein: CSVVRQGFEQYF. The CDR3 nucleotides are TGCAGCGTTGTCCGTCAGGGGTTCGAGCAGTACTTC.

The V and J genes are TRBV27 and TRBJ2-1, with D tentatively TRBD2 (6 bases). Trimming shortened V by 6 bases and J by 6 bases, and 21 bases separated the two germline ends. Germline values: CDR1 MNHEY, CDR2 SMNVEV (reference sequence). The CDR3 totals 16 residues. Here the CDR3 reads CASSVNWGTPSNEQFF. In nucleotides, the CDR3 is TGTGCCAGCAGCGTGAATTGGGGGACTCCCAGCAATGAGCAGTTCTTC.

The chain links TRBV5-1 to TRBJ1-2; 7 bases fit TRBD1. Looked up from germline, CDR1 is SGHRS and CDR2 is YFSETQ. Trimming cost V 0 bases and J 5 bases; bases outside gene matches: 4. The CDR3 runs 14 residues. The CDR3: CASSLENRGYGYTF. The CDR3 region has the DNA TGCGCCAGCAGCTTGGAAAACAGGGGTTATGGCTACACCTTC.

The chain joins TRBV10-2 to TRBJ2-1; tentative D call: TRBD1 (5 bases). The CDR3 length is 12 residues. CDR1 and CDR2 from the germline V gene are WSHSY and SAAADI. The CDR3 loop reads CTPQTAYNEQFF. The CDR3 DNA sequence: TGCACACCTCAGACAGCCTACAATGAGCAGTTCTTC.

For this clonotype: One end of the junction varies from germline; a read error may be responsible. The chain joins TRBV6-1 to TRBJ2-6; D possibly corresponds to TRBD2 (6 bases). CDR3 length: 18 residues. Germline CDR1 and CDR2: MNHNS and SASEGT. The CDR3 nucleotides are TGTGCCAGCAGTGAAGGATGGGGGGAACTCTCTGGGGCCAACATCCTGACTTTC. Translation gives CASSEGWGELSGANILTF.

A few counts support this clonotype. The chain combines TRBV3-1 with TRBJ1-2; possibly TRBD1 for D (6 bases). V was pared by 1 base and J by 1 base, with 16 bases between. The V gene's germline CDR1 is LGHDT and CDR2 YNNKEL (reference sequence). The CDR3 consists of 17 residues. CDR3 sequence (DNA): TGTGCCAGCAGCCAAGGGAAAGACAGGACCCTTAACTATGGCTACACCTTC. This codes for CASSQGKDRTLNYGYTF. Filled out from reference TRBV3-1 and TRBJ1-2, the complete variable domain reads DTAVSQTPKYLVTQMGNDKSIKCEQNLGHDTMYWYKQDSKKFLKIMFSYNNKELIINETVPNRFSPKSPDKAHLNLHINSLELGDSAVYFCASSQGKDRTLNYGYTFGSGTRLTVV.